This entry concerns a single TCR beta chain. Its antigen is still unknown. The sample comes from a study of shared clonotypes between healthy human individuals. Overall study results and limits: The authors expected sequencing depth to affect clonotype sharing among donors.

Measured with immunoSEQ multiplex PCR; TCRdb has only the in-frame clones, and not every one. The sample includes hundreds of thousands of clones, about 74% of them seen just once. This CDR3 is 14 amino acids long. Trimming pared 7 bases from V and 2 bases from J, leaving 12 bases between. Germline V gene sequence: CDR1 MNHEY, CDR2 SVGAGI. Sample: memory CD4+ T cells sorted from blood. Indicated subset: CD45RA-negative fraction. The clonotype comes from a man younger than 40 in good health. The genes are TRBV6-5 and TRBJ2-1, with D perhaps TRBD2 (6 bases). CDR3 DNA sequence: TGTGCCAGCATGAGGCGGGATCCCTACAATGAGCAGTTCTTC. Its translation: CASMRRDPYNEQFF.